This TCR beta chain was identified in a study of blood T cell repertoires in COVID-19. CDR1 SGHTA and CDR2 FQGNSA come from the germline V gene. The V gene lost 4 bases and the J gene lost 6 bases, with 9 bases spanning the gap. CDR3 length equals 12 residues. Produced via immunoSEQ multiplex PCR; TCRdb's table is partial and in-frame only. This sample has tens of thousands of clones, with around 82% found just once. The TCR comes from a man older than 75 with COVID-19, enrolled during active disease. J is TRBJ1-1 and V is TRBV7-2; weak D call: TRBD1 (5 bases). Source material: peripheral blood. This chain's CDR3 is CASSSRGSEAFF. The CDR3 nucleotides are TGTGCCAGCAGCTCTCGGGGGTCTGAAGCTTTCTTT.